This entry concerns a single T cell receptor beta chain. The data originate from a study of blood T cell repertoires in COVID-19. The V gene's germline CDR1 is SGHVS and CDR2 FQNEAQ. The CDR3 length is 18 residues. The junction had 15 bases not matched to a gene; V was cut back by 3 bases and J by 5 bases. As handled by the study authors: Estimated nucleated cell counts came from reference gene primer amplification. Using immunoSEQ multiplex PCR, the repertoire was profiled, and TCRdb retains in-frame clones only, with some absent. The DNA gave D and trimming, while V, J and clone size come from that table. The table shows some 250,000 clones, with roughly nine tenths occurring only once.

Material: peripheral blood. The receptor's source is a woman in her twenties or thirties with COVID-19, enrolled during active disease. V gene TRBV7-8 combines with J gene TRBJ2-3; 9 bases fit TRBD2. The CDR3 DNA follows: TGTGCCAGCAGCTTGAAGGTAGCGGGGGCCCTAACCGTAGATACGCAGTATTTT. It yields the protein CASSLKVAGALTVDTQYF.